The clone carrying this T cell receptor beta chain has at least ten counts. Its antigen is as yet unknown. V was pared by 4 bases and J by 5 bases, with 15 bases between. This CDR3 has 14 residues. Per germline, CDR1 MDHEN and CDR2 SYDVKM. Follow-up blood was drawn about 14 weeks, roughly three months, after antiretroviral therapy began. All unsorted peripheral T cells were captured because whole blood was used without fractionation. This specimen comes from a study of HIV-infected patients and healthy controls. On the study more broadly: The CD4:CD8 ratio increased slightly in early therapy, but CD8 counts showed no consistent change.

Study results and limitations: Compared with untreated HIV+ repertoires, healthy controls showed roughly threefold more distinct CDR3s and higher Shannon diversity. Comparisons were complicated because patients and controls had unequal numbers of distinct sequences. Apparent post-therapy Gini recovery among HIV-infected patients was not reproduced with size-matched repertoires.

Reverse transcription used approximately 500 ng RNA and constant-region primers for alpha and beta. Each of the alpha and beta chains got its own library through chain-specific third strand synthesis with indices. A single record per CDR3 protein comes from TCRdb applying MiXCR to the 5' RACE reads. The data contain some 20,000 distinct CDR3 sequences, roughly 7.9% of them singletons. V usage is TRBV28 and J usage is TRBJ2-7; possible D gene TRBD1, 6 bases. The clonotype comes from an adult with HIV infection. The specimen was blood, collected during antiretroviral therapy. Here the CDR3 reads CASSSPGTKDEQYF. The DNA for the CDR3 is TGTGCCAGCAGTTCCCCCGGGACAAAGGACGAGCAGTACTTC.